These 26 T cell receptor beta chains were all obtained from the same sample, sequenced in a study of CD8+ T cells in alopecia areata. cDNA reverse transcribed from extracted RNA served as the sequencing template. Method: immunoSEQ multiplex PCR; TCRdb's copy keeps in-frame clones and lacks some. This sample carries 290,000 or so clones, none of them present only once. Using CD4, CD8alpha, NKG2D, NKG2ACE and other markers, pooled cutaneous lymph node cells were sorted. Sequencing input: CD4+ T cells sorted from a lymph node. These receptors came from a C3H/HeJ mouse with alopecia areata. The strain's MHC type: H2-k.

This clone turned up a few times. The genes are named according to mouse. The CDR3 end falls 4 residues outside the read, so it is completed with the germline J gene. The V and J genes are TRBV13-2 and TRBJ2-2; the D gene is possibly TRBD2 (7 bases). Germline loops: CDR1 NNHNN, CDR2 SYGAGS (reference sequence). The CDR3 is 15 amino acids. The V end was cut by 0 bases, the J end by 3 bases, with 9 bases between. The CDR3 region is CASGDAGGDTGQLYF. The covered CDR3 bases are TGTGCCAGCGGTGATGCGGGGGGCGACACCGGG.

This clone was seen only a few times. The gene names given are mouse names. The DNA ends 4 residues before the CDR3 does, and the rest of the CDR3 is filled in from the germline J gene. This sequence joins TRBV1 and TRBJ2-3; D gene uncertain. Per the germline V gene, CDR1 is NSQYPW and CDR2 is LRSPGD (reference sequence). CDR3 length equals 15 residues. Trimming took off 1 base at V and 1 base at J, with 9 bases between the two ends. Partial CDR3 DNA: TGCACCTGCAGTGCAGTAGGTTGGGGTGCAGAA. Encoded protein: CTCSAVGWGAE. The full-length CDR3 reads as CTCSAVGWGAETLYF. Drawing the rest from reference TRBV1 and TRBJ2-3, the complete variable domain is VTLLEQNPRWRLVPRGQAVNLRCILKNSQYPWMSWYQQDLQKQLQWLFTLRSPGDKEVKSLPGADYLATRVTDTELRLQVANMSQGRTLYCTCSAVGWGAETLYFGSGTRLTVL.

There are a few counts of this clone. Gene names and germline refer to mouse. The read ends 4 residues before the CDR3 terminus; that terminus is restored from the germline J gene. V is TRBV13-1 and J is TRBJ2-5, with 14 bases fitting TRBD2. The CDR3 has 16 amino acids. Germline CDR1 is NSHNY and CDR2 is SYGAGN. The CDR3 spells CASSEGTGGARDTQYF. The covered CDR3 bases are TGTGCCAGCAGTGAGGGGACTGGGGGGGCGCGGGAC.

This clone was counted between two and nine times. A much larger clone sits a single nucleotide away, making a read error possible. Here the gene names and germline are mouse. The read comes to an end 4 residues before the CDR3 does, leaving the germline J gene to fill in the end. Distinct nucleotide sequences in the sample also encode this CDR3. V gene TRBV5 combines with J gene TRBJ2-5; 8 bases are shared with TRBD2. This CDR3 is 15 amino acids long. Germline CDR1 is LGHNA and CDR2 is YNLKQL (reference sequence). V shed 2 bases and J 0 bases; nucleotides not matched to a gene: 1. CDR3 bases read: TGTGCCAGCAGCCAAAACTGGGGGAACCAAGAC. Amino acid sequence: CASSQNWGNQD. In full, the CDR3 is CASSQNWGNQDTQYF.

This clone was picked up a small number of times. Gene labels here are mouse ones. Sequencing ends 4 residues short of the CDR3 end; the germline J gene provides the rest. The sample has other DNA sequences that encode this CDR3 too. The chain has TRBV13-2 and TRBJ1-2; a weak D match, TRBD1 (6 bases). There are 14 residues in the CDR3. V was pared by 1 base and J by 1 base, with 8 bases between. Germline CDR1 is NNHNN and CDR2 is SYGAGS (reference sequence). The CDR3 is CASGDRGQNSDYTF. The CDR3 DNA, read in part, is TGTGCCAGCGGTGATAGGGGACAAAACTCC.

This clone has just a few counts. Germline and genes: mouse. The read comes to an end 4 residues before the CDR3 does, leaving the germline J gene to fill in the end. The rearrangement joins TRBV29 to TRBJ2-5, with 10 bases fitting TRBD1. The CDR3 runs to 13 residues. Looked up from germline, CDR1 is MSHET and CDR2 is SYDVDS. The part of the CDR3 DNA that was read is TGTGCTAGCCGGACAGGGGGATGGGAC. Amino acid sequence: CASRTGGWD. The full CDR3 sequence reads CASRTGGWDTQYF. The full variable domain, rest sourced from reference TRBV29 and TRBJ2-5, is DMKVTQMPRYLIKRMGENVLLECGQDMSHETMYWYRQDPGLGLQLIYISYDVDSNSEGDIPKGYRVSRKKREHFSLILDSAKTNQTSVYFCASRTGGWDTQYFGPGTRLLVL.

Only a few counts were recorded for this clone. Germline and genes here are mouse. The CDR3 end is not reached by the read, which stops 4 residues before it; the germline J gene fills it in. The sample contains more than one DNA sequence encoding this CDR3. V gene TRBV13-1 combines with J gene TRBJ2-5; D unclear. In germline, CDR1 is NSHNY, CDR2 SYGAGN. The CDR3 sequence is 11 residues long. This chain's CDR3 is CASSDRDTQYF. The part of the CDR3 DNA that was read is TGTGCCAGCAGTGACAGAGAC.

The sample holds a few counts of this clone. Germline and genes here are mouse. The missing CDR3 end, 4 residues past where the read stops, is filled in from the germline J gene. The chain couples TRBV5 to TRBJ2-7; 10 bases agree with TRBD1. This CDR3 is 15 amino acids long. Germline assignment: CDR1 LGHNA and CDR2 YNLKQL (reference sequence). The CDR3: CASSQDRQGAYEQYF. CDR3 bases read: TGTGCCAGCAGCCAAGATAGACAGGGGGCGTAT.

This clone was counted many times. Any gene name here is a mouse gene name. The read falls 4 residues short of the CDR3 end, and the missing part is taken from the germline J gene. The chain uses TRBV1 and TRBJ2-7; 11 nucleotides agree with TRBD1. In germline, CDR1 is NSQYPW, CDR2 LRSPGD (reference sequence). The CDR3 runs to 16 residues. V dropped 3 bases and J dropped 3; count of bases not matched to a gene: 7. CDR3: CTCSASGTGGIYEQYF. The CDR3 bases that were read are TGCACCTGCAGTGCCTCCGGGACAGGGGGAATCTAT.

A remark on this clone: The gene names here belong to mouse. The sequenced fragment ends 4 residues before the CDR3 boundary, so the rest is inferred from the germline J gene. The chain joins TRBV17 to TRBJ2-1; 10 nucleotides agree with TRBD2. V was clipped by 1 base and J by 6 bases; unmatched bases: 6. The CDR3 is 16 amino acids. The germline CDR1 and CDR2 sequences are MNHDT and YYDKIL. The sequenced CDR3 bases are TGTGCTAGCAGTAGAGCCCCGGGACTGGGGAGTGCT. This encodes CASSRAPGLGSA. The full CDR3 sequence reads CASSRAPGLGSAEQFF. Drawing the rest from reference TRBV17 and TRBJ2-1, the complete variable domain is DTTVKQNPRYKLARVGKPVNLICSQTMNHDTMYWYQKKPNQAPKLLLFYYDKILNREADTFEKFQSSRPNNSFCSLYIGSAGLEYSAMYLCASSRAPGLGSAEQFFGPGTRLTVL.

Worth noting for this clone: Genes and germline come from the mouse. CDR3 DNA (partial): TGTGCCAGCAGCCAAGATACGACTGGGGGGATGGCT. Translation: CASSQDTTGGMA. The whole CDR3 sequence is CASSQDTTGGMAEQFF. The chain joins TRBV5 to TRBJ2-1; 10 bases align to TRBD2. With the read ending 4 residues before the CDR3 end, the germline J gene is used to fill in that end. From germline, CDR1 is LGHNA and CDR2 YNLKQL (reference sequence). The CDR3 consists of 16 residues.

This clone was detected only a few times. The gene names given are mouse names. The CDR3 goes on 4 residues after the read ends, and that part is filled in from the germline J gene. The rearrangement uses TRBV5 and TRBJ2-3; 8 nucleotides align to TRBD1. CDR1 and CDR2 from the germline V gene are LGHNA and YNLKQL (reference sequence). CDR3 length equals 16 residues. The V segment lost 4 bases and the J segment 0 bases; nucleotides outside the gene matches: 6. The CDR3 here is CASSPLTGGSAETLYF. The DNA read from the CDR3 is TGTGCCAGCAGCCCCCTCACAGGGGGGAGTGCAGAA.

This clone was detected only a few times. Germline and genes: mouse. Read coverage stops 4 residues before the CDR3 terminus; the germline J gene supplies the remainder. The rearrangement uses TRBV5 and TRBJ2-5, with TRBD2 matching 8 bases. Germline V gene sequence: CDR1 LGHNA, CDR2 YNLKQL (reference sequence). The J segment lost 1 base and the V segment lost 1 base, leaving 4 bases of the junction unmatched. This CDR3 is built from 16 residues. The CDR3 bases that were read are TGTGCCAGCAGCCAAGTCTCTGGGGGGCACCAAGAC. Translation: CASSQVSGGHQD. The whole CDR3 protein reads CASSQVSGGHQDTQYF.

About this clone: Any gene name here is a mouse gene name. The read stops 4 residues short of the end of the CDR3; the missing end is completed from the germline J gene. This chain uses TRBV1 with TRBJ2-5; 9 nucleotides agree with TRBD2. The CDR3 consists of 15 residues. Germline-derived CDR1 and CDR2 are NSQYPW and LRSPGD (reference sequence). The covered CDR3 bases are TGCACCTGCAGTGCAGATCCTGGGGGGGTTGAC. This translates into CTCSADPGGVD. The whole CDR3 is CTCSADPGGVDTQYF.

Concerning this clone: One base away lies a much larger clone, so this may be a sequencing read error. Mouse names are used for the genes. The read gets to within 4 residues of the CDR3 end, and the germline J gene fills in the rest. The genes are TRBV13-3 and TRBJ2-5; tentative D call: TRBD1 (6 bases). From germline, CDR1 is NNHDY and CDR2 SYVADS. The CDR3 covers 13 residues. The covered CDR3 bases are TGTGCCAGCAGTGGGGGACAACCAGAC. Translation gives CASSGGQPD. The complete CDR3 sequence is CASSGGQPDTQYF.

In regard to this clone: Gene names are mouse gene names. The read gets to within 4 residues of the CDR3 end, and the germline J gene fills in the rest. The chain uses TRBV13-1 and TRBJ2-7; 10 bases line up with TRBD2. Germline V gives CDR1 NSHNY, CDR2 SYGAGN. The CDR3 runs to 15 residues. V lost 0 bases and J lost 3; bases outside the gene matches: 3. The CDR3: CASSDAWTGGYEQYF. The DNA read from the CDR3 is TGTGCCAGCAGTGATGCTTGGACTGGGGGCTAT.

There are many counts of this clone. Mouse gene names and germline throughout. The read falls 4 residues short of the CDR3 end, and the missing part is taken from the germline J gene. This chain uses TRBV17 with TRBJ2-3, with D possibly being TRBD1 (5 bases). Germline CDR1 reads MNHDT; CDR2 reads YYDKIL. CDR3 size: 15 residues. Trimming took off 2 bases at V and 0 bases at J, with 9 bases between the two ends. The CDR3 protein is CASSRRTTSAETLYF. The sequenced CDR3 bases are TGTGCTAGCAGTAGACGGACAACTAGTGCAGAA.

This clone was seen a few times. Gene names and germline refer to mouse. The CDR3 goes on 4 residues after the read ends, and that part is filled in from the germline J gene. The chain uses TRBV19 and TRBJ2-7; TRBD1 agrees at 7 bases. The germline CDR1 and CDR2 sequences are FNHDT and SITEND (reference sequence). There are 13 residues in the CDR3. CDR3 protein: CASTRDSYYEQYF. CDR3 DNA (partial): TGTGCCAGCACCAGGGACAGCTATTAT.

This clone was detected a few times. Mouse gene names apply. The read finishes 4 residues shy of the CDR3 end, and the germline J gene is used to complete it. This rearrangement joins TRBV5 to TRBJ2-7; maybe TRBD1 (6 bases). The CDR3 sequence is 16 residues long. Germline CDR1 and CDR2: LGHNA and YNLKQL (reference sequence). V lost 4 bases, J lost 0 bases, and 16 bases lay in between. Incomplete CDR3 DNA: TGTGCCAGCAGCCGAAATCCGGGACAAAGCTCCTAT. Amino acid sequence: CASSRNPGQSSY. The whole CDR3 protein reads CASSRNPGQSSYEQYF.

Concerning this clone: Gene and germline names: mouse. Sequencing ends 4 residues short of the CDR3 end; the germline J gene provides the rest. The V and J genes are TRBV31 and TRBJ1-2, with 10 bases aligning to TRBD1. Germline V gene data show CDR1 as GKSSPN and CDR2 as SITVG. CDR3 length: 15 residues. V lost 3 bases, J lost 3 bases, and 7 bases stayed unmatched. The sequenced CDR3 bases are TGTGCCTGGAGGCAGGGGGACAGGGGAGACTCC. Its translation is CAWRQGDRGDS. In full, the CDR3 reads CAWRQGDRGDSDYTF. Using reference TRBV31 and TRBJ1-2 for the parts outside the CDR3, the full variable domain is AQTIHQWPVAEIKAVGSPLSLGCTIKGKSSPNLYWYWQATGGTLQQLFYSITVGQVESVVQLNLSASRPKDDQFILSTEKLLLSHSGFYLCAWRQGDRGDSDYTFGSGTRLLVI.

Concerning this clone itself: Any gene name here is a mouse gene name. The read comes to an end 3 residues before the CDR3 does, leaving the germline J gene to fill in the end. The J gene is TRBJ1-6, the V gene TRBV5; 8 positions agree with TRBD1. TRBJ1-6 counts as an open reading frame of uncertain function. Trimming removed 4 bases from V and 7 bases from J; junction bases left unmatched: 6. CDR1 is LGHNA and CDR2 is YNLKQL in the germline V gene (reference sequence). This CDR3 is 15 amino acids long. CDR3 DNA, as far as it was read: TGTGCCAGCAGCCTCCAGGGGGCGGGGAATTCGCCC. Translation: CASSLQGAGNSP. Given in full, the CDR3 is CASSLQGAGNSPLYF.

This clone has only a few counts. Gene names and germline refer to mouse. The CDR3 goes on 4 residues after the read ends, and that part is filled in from the germline J gene. The chain uses TRBV21 and TRBJ2-5; 9 nucleotides match TRBD2. TRBV21 is marked as an open reading frame, function uncertain. The CDR3 length is 15 residues. The V gene end was trimmed by 3 bases and the J gene end by 3 bases; junction bases not matched to a gene: 4. Partial CDR3 DNA: TGTGCTAGCAGTCAGTCCGGGACTGGGCAAGAC. Protein sequence: CASSQSGTGQD. The whole CDR3 sequence is CASSQSGTGQDTQYF.

Note on this clone: Gene names refer to mouse genes. Read data end 4 residues before the CDR3 end; the end is taken from the germline J gene. The chain couples TRBV5 to TRBJ1-2; 8 bases match TRBD1. This CDR3 contains 14 residues. The V gene's germline CDR1 is LGHNA and CDR2 YNLKQL (reference sequence). CDR3 sequence reads: CASSQDDRGSDYTF. The CDR3 DNA, read in part, is TGTGCCAGCAGCCAAGATGACAGGGGATCC.

This clone was observed a handful of times. Mouse names are used for the genes. The read comes to an end 4 residues before the CDR3 does, leaving the germline J gene to fill in the end. The gene calls are TRBV5 and TRBJ2-5, with 9 nucleotides matching TRBD1. This CDR3 is built from 16 residues. The V gene end was trimmed by 0 bases and the J gene end by 0 bases; junction bases not matched to a gene: 1. The germline V gene encodes CDR1 LGHNA and CDR2 YNLKQL (reference sequence). CDR3 bases read: TGTGCCAGCAGCCAAGAACAGGGGGCTAACCAAGAC. Protein sequence: CASSQEQGANQD. The whole CDR3 is CASSQEQGANQDTQYF.

This clone was observed a few times. These gene names are mouse names. The read finishes 4 residues shy of the CDR3 end, and the germline J gene is used to complete it. The chain combines TRBV13-1 with TRBJ2-2, with a possible D match to TRBD1 (6 bases). V lost 2 bases, J lost 2 bases, and 7 bases lay in between. Germline lookup yields CDR1 NSHNY and CDR2 SYGAGN. The CDR3 extends over 14 amino acids. Partial CDR3 DNA: TGTGCCAGCAGTGAAGACAGGAACACCGGG. Translated: CASSEDRNTG. The whole CDR3 region reads CASSEDRNTGQLYF.

This clone was recorded a few times. Gene names follow the mouse nomenclature. From the germline J gene comes the end of the CDR3, since the read stops 4 residues before it. This chain connects TRBV13-1 to TRBJ1-1; 9 bases align to TRBD1. V dropped 0 bases and J dropped 3; count of bases not matched to a gene: 3. This CDR3 spans 15 amino acids. Germline V gene sequence: CDR1 NSHNY, CDR2 SYGAGN. CDR3 bases read: TGTGCCAGCAGTGATGTGGACAGGGGAGACACA. Its translation: CASSDVDRGDT. The entire CDR3 sequence reads CASSDVDRGDTEVFF.